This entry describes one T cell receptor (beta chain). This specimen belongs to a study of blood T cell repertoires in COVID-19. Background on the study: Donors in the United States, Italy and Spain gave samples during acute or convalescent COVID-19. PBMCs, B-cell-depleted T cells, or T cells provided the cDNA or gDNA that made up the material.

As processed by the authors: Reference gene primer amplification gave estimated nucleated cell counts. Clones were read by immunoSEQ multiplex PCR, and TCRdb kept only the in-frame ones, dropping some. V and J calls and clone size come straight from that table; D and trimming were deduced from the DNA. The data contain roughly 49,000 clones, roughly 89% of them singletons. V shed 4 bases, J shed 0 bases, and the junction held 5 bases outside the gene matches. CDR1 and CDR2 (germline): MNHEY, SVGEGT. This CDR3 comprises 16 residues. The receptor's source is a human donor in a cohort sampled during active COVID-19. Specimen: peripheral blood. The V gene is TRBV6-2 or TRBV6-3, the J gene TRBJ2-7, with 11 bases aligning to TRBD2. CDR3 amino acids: CASSFSGRASSYEQYV. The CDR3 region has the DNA TGTGCCAGCAGTTTTAGCGGGAGGGCGAGCTCCTACGAGCAGTACGTC.